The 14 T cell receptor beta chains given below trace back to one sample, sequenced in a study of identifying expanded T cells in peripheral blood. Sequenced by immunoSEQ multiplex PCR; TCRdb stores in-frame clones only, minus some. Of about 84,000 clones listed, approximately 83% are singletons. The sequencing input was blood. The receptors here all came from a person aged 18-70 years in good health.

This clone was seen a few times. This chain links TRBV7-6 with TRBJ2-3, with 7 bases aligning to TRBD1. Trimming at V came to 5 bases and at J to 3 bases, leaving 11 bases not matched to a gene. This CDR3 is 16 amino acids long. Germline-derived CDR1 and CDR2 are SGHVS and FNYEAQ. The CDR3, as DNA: TGTGCCAGCAGCGCCTTAACAGGGGCGGAGACAGATACGCAGTATTTT. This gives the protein CASSALTGAETDTQYF.

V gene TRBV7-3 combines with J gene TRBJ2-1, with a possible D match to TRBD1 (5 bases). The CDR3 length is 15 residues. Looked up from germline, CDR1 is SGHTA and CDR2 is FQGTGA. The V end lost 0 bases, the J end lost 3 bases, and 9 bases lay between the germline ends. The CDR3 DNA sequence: TGTGCCAGCAGCTTAACCCTGACAGACTACAATGAGCAGTTCTTC. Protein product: CASSLTLTDYNEQFF.

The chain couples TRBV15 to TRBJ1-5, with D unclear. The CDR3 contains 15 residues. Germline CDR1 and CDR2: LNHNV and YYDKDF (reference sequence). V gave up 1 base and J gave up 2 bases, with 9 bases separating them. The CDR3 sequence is CATSRVFTGNQPQHF. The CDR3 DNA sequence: TGTGCCACCAGCAGAGTTTTCACCGGCAATCAGCCCCAGCATTTT.

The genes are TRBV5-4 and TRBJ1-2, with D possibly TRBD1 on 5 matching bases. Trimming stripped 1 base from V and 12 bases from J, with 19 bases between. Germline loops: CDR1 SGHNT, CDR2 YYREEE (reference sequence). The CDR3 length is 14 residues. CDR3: CASSLWDGSFMNTF. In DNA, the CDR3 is TGTGCCAGCAGCTTGTGGGACGGCTCTTTTATGAACACCTTC.

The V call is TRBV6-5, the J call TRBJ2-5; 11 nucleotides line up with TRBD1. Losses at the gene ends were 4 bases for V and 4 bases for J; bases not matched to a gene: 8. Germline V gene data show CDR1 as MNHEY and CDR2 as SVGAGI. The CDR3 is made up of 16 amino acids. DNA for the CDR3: TGTGCCAGCAGTTTAAAGGACAGGGGGCGAGGAGAGACCCAGTACTTC. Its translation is CASSLKDRGRGETQYF.

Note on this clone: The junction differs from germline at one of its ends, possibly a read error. CDR3 residues: CASSEGQADF. The CDR3 bases are TGTGCCAGCAGTGAGGGACAGGCGGATTTT. The rearrangement links TRBV2 to TRBJ2-3, with TRBD1 matching over 8 bases. CDR1 is SNHLY, CDR2 FYNNEI, per germline. The CDR3 has 10 residues.

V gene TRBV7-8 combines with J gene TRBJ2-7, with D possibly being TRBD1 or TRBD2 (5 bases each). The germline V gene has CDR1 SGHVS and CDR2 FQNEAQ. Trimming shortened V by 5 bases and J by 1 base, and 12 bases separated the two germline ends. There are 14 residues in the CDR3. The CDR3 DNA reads TGTGCCAGCAGCGTTGGGGGTTGGTCCTACGAGCAGTACTTC. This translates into CASSVGGWSYEQYF.

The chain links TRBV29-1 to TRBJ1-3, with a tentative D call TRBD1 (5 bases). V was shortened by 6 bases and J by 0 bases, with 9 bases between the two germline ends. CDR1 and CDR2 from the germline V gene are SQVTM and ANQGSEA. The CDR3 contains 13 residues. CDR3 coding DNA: TGCAGCGTCTGGGACTACTCTGGAAACACCATATATTTT. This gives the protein CSVWDYSGNTIYF. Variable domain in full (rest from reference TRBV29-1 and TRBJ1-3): SAVISQKPSRDICQRGTSLTIQCQVDSQVTMMFWYRQQPGQSLTLIATANQGSEATYESGFVIDKFPISRPNLTFSTLTVSNMSPEDSSIYLCSVWDYSGNTIYFGEGSWLTVV.

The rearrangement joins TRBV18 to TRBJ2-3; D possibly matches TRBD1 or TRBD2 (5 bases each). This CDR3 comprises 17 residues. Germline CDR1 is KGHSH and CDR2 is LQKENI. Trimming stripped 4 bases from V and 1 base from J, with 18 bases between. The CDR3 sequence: CASSLANGGSGTDTQYF. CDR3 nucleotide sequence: TGTGCCAGCTCACTTGCCAATGGGGGATCGGGCACAGATACGCAGTATTTT.

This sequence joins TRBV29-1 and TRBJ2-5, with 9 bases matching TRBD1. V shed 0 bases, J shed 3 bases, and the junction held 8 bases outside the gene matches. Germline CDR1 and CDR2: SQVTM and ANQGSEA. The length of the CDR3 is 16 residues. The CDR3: CSVEDWTGDGKETQYF. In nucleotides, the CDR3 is TGCAGCGTTGAAGATTGGACAGGGGATGGGAAAGAGACCCAGTACTTC.

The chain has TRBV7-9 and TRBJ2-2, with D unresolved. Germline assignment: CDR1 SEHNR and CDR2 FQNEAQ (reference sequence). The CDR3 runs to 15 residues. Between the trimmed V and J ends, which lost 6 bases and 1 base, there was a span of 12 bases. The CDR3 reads CASSRIRGNTGELFF. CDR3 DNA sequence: TGTGCCAGCAGTCGGATCAGAGGGAACACCGGGGAGCTGTTTTTT.

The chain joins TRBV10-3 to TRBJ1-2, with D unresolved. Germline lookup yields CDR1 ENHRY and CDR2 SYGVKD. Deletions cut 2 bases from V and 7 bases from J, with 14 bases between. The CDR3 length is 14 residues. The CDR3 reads CAISEDLPGGGYTF. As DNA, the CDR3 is TGTGCCATCAGTGAGGACTTGCCGGGCGGTGGCTACACCTTC.

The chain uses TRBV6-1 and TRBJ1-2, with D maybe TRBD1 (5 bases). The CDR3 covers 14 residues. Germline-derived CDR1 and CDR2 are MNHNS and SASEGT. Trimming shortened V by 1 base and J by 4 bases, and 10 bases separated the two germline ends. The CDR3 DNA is TGTGCCAGCAGTGAAGGTGGAGGGACCTATGGCTACACCTTC. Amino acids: CASSEGGGTYGYTF.

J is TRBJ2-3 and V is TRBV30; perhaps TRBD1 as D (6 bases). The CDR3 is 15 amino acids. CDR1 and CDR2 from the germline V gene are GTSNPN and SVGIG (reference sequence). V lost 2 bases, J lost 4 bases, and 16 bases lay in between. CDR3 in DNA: TGTGCCTGGAGTAAGGGGCAGGGGACGGCAGATACGCAGTATTTT. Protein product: CAWSKGQGTADTQYF. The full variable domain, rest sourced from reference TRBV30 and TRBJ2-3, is SQTIHQWPATLVQPVGSPLSLECTVEGTSNPNLYWYRQAAGRGLQLLFYSVGIGQISSEVPQNLSASRPQDRQFILSSKKLLLSDSGFYLCAWSKGQGTADTQYFGPGTRLTVL.